A single sample is the source of the 22 T cell receptor beta chains below, sequenced in a study of graft-versus-host responses after intestinal transplantation. Tissue from the graft was processed to free its intraepithelial and lamina propria lymphocytes. Produced via immunoSEQ multiplex PCR; TCRdb's table is partial and in-frame only. The sample includes about 63,000 clones, 75% to 90% of them seen just once. Material: ileum tissue, obtained roughly 390 days after transplant. These receptors originate from a human patient who received an intestinal transplant, so some T cells may come from the graft donor.

This chain uses TRBV5-6 with TRBJ1-1; the D gene is possibly TRBD1 (6 bases). The germline CDR1 and CDR2 sequences are SGHDT and YYEEEE. This CDR3 has 15 amino acids. V was shortened by 2 bases and J by 4 bases, with 15 bases between the two germline ends. This CDR3 is CASSFWTLGGTEAFF. In nucleotides, the CDR3 is TGTGCCAGCAGCTTCTGGACCTTAGGGGGCACTGAAGCTTTCTTT.

This clone has a single count. This chain connects TRBV6-5 to TRBJ2-5, with D maybe TRBD2 (7 bases). From germline, CDR1 is MNHEY and CDR2 SVGAGI. CDR3 length equals 13 residues. V lost 10 bases, J lost 5 bases, and 17 bases lay in between. In DNA, the CDR3 is TGTGCCACCAAAGGGGGGGGCCCGGAGACCCAGTACTTC. Residues: CATKGGGPETQYF.

J is TRBJ1-6 and V is TRBV2; maybe TRBD1 (6 bases). The germline CDR1 and CDR2 sequences are SNHLY and FYNNEI. V was pared by 6 bases and J by 6 bases, with 18 bases between. The CDR3 spans 16 residues. CDR3 nucleotides: TGTGCCAGCAGCCAATTGGACAGTTTGCTTAATTCACCCCTCCACTTT. It codes for CASSQLDSLLNSPLHF.

This rearrangement joins TRBV11-2 to TRBJ1-1; tentative D call: TRBD1 (5 bases). The CDR3 totals 15 residues. The V gene lost 5 bases and the J gene lost 2 bases, with 15 bases spanning the gap. The germline V gene has CDR1 SGHAT and CDR2 FQNNGV. CDR3 nucleotide sequence: TGTGCCAGCAGCGATCCCGGGACGGCTAACACTGAAGCTTTCTTT. It codes for CASSDPGTANTEAFF.

The CDR3 region has the DNA TGTGCCAGCAGCCTTCAAGATCTAGCGGGAGGCCTAGAGACCCAGTACTTC. It is translated as CASSLQDLAGGLETQYF. The rearrangement joins TRBV9 to TRBJ2-5; 11 positions agree with TRBD2. Germline V gene lookup returns CDR1 SGDLS and CDR2 YYNGEE. V was clipped by 4 bases and J by 4 bases; unmatched bases: 12. The CDR3 runs to 17 residues.

The chain couples TRBV5-6 to TRBJ2-4; D remains ambiguous. Germline values: CDR1 SGHDT, CDR2 YYEEEE. The CDR3 extends over 15 amino acids. Trimming took 3 bases from V and 0 from J, leaving 10 bases between them. The CDR3 loop is CASSSKQLAKNIQYF. DNA of the CDR3: TGTGCCAGCAGCTCGAAACAACTAGCCAAAAACATTCAGTACTTC.

The rearrangement links TRBV15 to TRBJ2-3; no definite D call. Deletions cut 5 bases from V and 2 bases from J, with 5 bases between. Germline CDR1 and CDR2: LNHNV and YYDKDF (reference sequence). This CDR3 comprises 12 residues. CDR3 nucleotides: TGTGCCACCAGCCAGTCCACAGATACGCAGTATTTT. Translation: CATSQSTDTQYF.

The chain employs TRBV2 and TRBJ1-1; D remains unclear. CDR1 is SNHLY and CDR2 is FYNNEI in the germline V gene. This CDR3 has 13 residues. V shed 6 bases and J shed 9 bases, with 17 bases lying between them. CDR3 protein: CASRLAPGDKAFF. The CDR3 DNA follows: TGTGCCAGCAGGCTAGCTCCGGGAGACAAAGCTTTCTTT.

The V and J genes are TRBV7-9 and TRBJ1-5, with a tentative D call TRBD1 (5 bases). Germline V lookup: CDR1 SEHNR, CDR2 FQNEAQ (reference sequence). This CDR3 is built from 15 residues. V lost 3 bases and J lost 2, with 11 bases in between. The CDR3: CASSLWGDRNQPQHF. The DNA of the CDR3 is TGTGCCAGCAGCTTGTGGGGGGATCGCAATCAGCCCCAGCATTTT.

V usage is TRBV28 and J usage is TRBJ2-5, with 7 bases lining up with TRBD1. After removal of 4 bases from V and 4 bases from J, the junction contained 12 bases not matched to a gene. Germline CDR1 and CDR2: MDHEN and SYDVKM. CDR3 length: 16 residues. The CDR3 bases are TGTGCCAGCAGTTCTGGACAGGTCCGGGGCGGAGAGACCCAGTACTTC. It translates to CASSSGQVRGGETQYF.

This clone has just a few counts. J is TRBJ1-6 and V is TRBV6-1; weak D call: TRBD1 (5 bases). Between the trimmed V and J ends, which lost 3 bases and 7 bases, there was a span of 13 bases. This CDR3 has 15 residues. Germline V gene sequence: CDR1 MNHNS, CDR2 SASEGT. CDR3 amino acids: CASSEGGTLNSPLHF. DNA of the CDR3: TGTGCCAGCAGTGAGGGAGGGACTCTAAATTCACCCCTCCACTTT.

The rearrangement links TRBV11-2 to TRBJ2-5; TRBD1 agrees at 7 bases. V gave up 5 bases and J gave up 2 bases; unmatched junction bases: 8. This CDR3 is built from 15 residues. CDR1 and CDR2 (germline): SGHAT, FQNNGV. The CDR3 bases are TGTGCCAGCAGCCCAACCGGGACAGCTCAAGAGACCCAGTACTTC. Its protein product is CASSPTGTAQETQYF.

V usage is TRBV19 and J usage is TRBJ2-3; D possibly uses TRBD1 or TRBD2 (5 bases each). This CDR3 region has 14 residues. CDR1 LNHDA and CDR2 SQIVND come from the germline V gene (reference sequence). The ends were cut back, 8 bases at V and 1 base at J, with 13 bases in the middle. The CDR3: CASRVMGGTDTQYF. The DNA for the CDR3 is TGTGCCAGTCGGGTTATGGGGGGCACAGATACGCAGTATTTT.

The V and J genes are TRBV7-8 and TRBJ2-5, with TRBD2 matching over 11 bases. The CDR3 covers 19 residues. V lost 4 bases and J lost 5; bases outside the gene matches: 18. Per germline, CDR1 SGHVS and CDR2 FQNEAQ. The CDR3 region is CASSYNHIGLAGGRETQYF. In DNA, the CDR3 is TGTGCCAGCAGCTACAACCATATCGGGCTAGCGGGAGGAAGGGAGACCCAGTACTTC. The complete variable domain, with remaining parts taken from reference TRBV7-8 and TRBJ2-5, reads GAGVSQSPRYKVAKRGQDVALRCDPISGHVSLFWYQQALGQGPEFLTYFQNEAQLDKSGLPSDRFFAERPEGSVSTLKIQRTQQEDSAVYLCASSYNHIGLAGGRETQYFGPGTRLLVL.

A single count supports this clone. V usage is TRBV5-1 and J usage is TRBJ2-2, with TRBD2 identical over 8 bases. V was pared by 4 bases and J by 5 bases, with 10 bases of the junction left unmatched. CDR1 is SGHRS and CDR2 is YFSETQ in the germline V gene. The CDR3 extends over 16 amino acids. CDR3 residues: CASSPFGGVGTGELFF. In nucleotides, the CDR3 is TGCGCCAGCAGCCCCTTCGGGGGGGTAGGTACCGGGGAGCTGTTTTTT.

Concerning this clone itself: Compared with germline, one end of the junction differs, possibly owing to a read error. V and J are TRBV6-1 and TRBJ2-3, with no clear D. Germline V CDR1 and CDR2: MNHNS, SASEGT. The CDR3 contains 14 residues. As DNA, the CDR3 is TGTGCCAGCAGGGAAGCCCTCAAGGCAGATACGCAGTATTTT. Its protein product is CASREALKADTQYF.

About this clone itself: The same CDR3 is also encoded by other DNA sequences in this sample. This chain joins TRBV7-3 and TRBJ2-3, with D possibly TRBD2 on 6 matching bases. CDR1 is SGHTA, CDR2 FQGTGA, per germline. The CDR3 covers 14 residues. V lost 2 bases to trimming and J lost 0 bases, with 6 bases between them. CDR3 in amino acids: CASSLGTSTDTQYF. The CDR3 DNA reads as TGTGCCAGCAGCTTAGGGACTAGCACAGATACGCAGTATTTT.

This chain connects TRBV9 to TRBJ2-7, with D possibly matching TRBD2 (6 bases). The V and J ends lost 4 bases and 2 bases respectively, with 19 bases between them. Germline CDR1 SGDLS, CDR2 YYNGEE. This CDR3 contains 16 residues. The CDR3 nucleotides are TGTGCCAGCAGCAAGAGTCCGGGACTTTCGACCTACGAGCAGTACTTC. Translating it yields CASSKSPGLSTYEQYF.

V is TRBV9 and J is TRBJ2-7; TRBD1 matches at 10 bases. The CDR3 loop spans 15 amino acids. CDR1 is SGDLS and CDR2 is YYNGEE in the germline V gene. The V and J ends lost 0 bases and 4 bases, in that order; junction bases with no gene match: 4. The CDR3 bases are TGTGCCAGCAGCGTAGCGGGGACAGGGGAATACGAGCAGTACTTC. Amino acid sequence: CASSVAGTGEYEQYF.

The V and J genes are TRBV5-4 and TRBJ2-5, with a tentative D call TRBD1 (5 bases). From germline, CDR1 is SGHNT and CDR2 YYREEE (reference sequence). Trimming shortened V by 4 bases and J by 5 bases, and 18 bases separated the two germline ends. The CDR3 has 15 amino acids. DNA of the CDR3: TGTGCCAGCAGCGCGGATCAGGGTCCCAGGGAGACCCAGTACTTC. Its protein product is CASSADQGPRETQYF.

The V call is TRBV7-2, the J call TRBJ2-2, with D unclear. V was clipped by 7 bases and J by 7 bases, with 7 bases between them. This CDR3 has 11 residues. CDR1 and CDR2 (germline): SGHTA, FQGNSA. CDR3 sequence: CASIWSGELFF. The CDR3 DNA reads as TGTGCCAGCATCTGGAGCGGGGAGCTGTTTTTT. Complete variable domain (other parts from reference TRBV7-2 and TRBJ2-2): GAGVSQSPSNKVTEKGKDVELRCDPISGHTALYWYRQSLGQGLEFLIYFQGNSAPDKSGLPSDRFSAERTGGSVSTLTIQRTQQEDSAVYLCASIWSGELFFGEGSRLTVL.

The chain couples TRBV9 to TRBJ1-1; no clear D gene. This CDR3 comprises 15 residues. Germline-derived CDR1 and CDR2 are SGDLS and YYNGEE. Trimming took off 0 bases at V and 0 bases at J, with 9 bases between the two ends. CDR3: CASSVGEELNTEAFF. In DNA, the CDR3 is TGTGCCAGCAGCGTAGGGGAGGAACTGAACACTGAAGCTTTCTTT. The full variable domain, with the rest looked up from reference TRBV9 and TRBJ1-1, is DSGVTQTPKHLITATGQRVTLRCSPRSGDLSVYWYQQSLDQGLQFLIQYYNGEERAKGNILERFSAQQFPDLHSELNLSSLELGDSALYFCASSVGEELNTEAFFGQGTRLTVV.